This record concerns one T cell receptor beta chain sequence. V shed 4 bases and J 2 bases; nucleotides not matched to a gene: 6. This CDR3 has 14 residues. Germline assignment: CDR1 SQVTM and CDR2 ANQGSEA. RNA in amounts of about 0.5 to 1 ug was reverse transcribed with random hexamers. TCR beta CDR3 was amplified by immunoSEQ covering 54 Vbeta and 13 Jbeta. TCRdb reprocessed the immunoSEQ multiplex PCR reads via MiXCR and lists one record per CDR3 protein. This table holds 160,000 or so distinct CDR3 sequences, about 94% found once. This sample is part of a study of CD8 T cells in Susac syndrome. In blood CD8+ and CD4+ T cells, TCR beta underwent sequencing. Relapsing-remitting disease, either stable or active, was present in the treatment-naive patients who were the multiple sclerosis controls. Purification of the CD8+ and CD4+ T cells relied on negative isolation, and TEMRA cells underwent FACS enrichment.

V usage is TRBV29-1 and J usage is TRBJ2-7; 9 bases fit TRBD2. The source is a human donor with multiple sclerosis. The sequencing sample was made of CD8+ T cells from PBMCs. The CDR3 reads CSVGASGTTYEQYF. CDR3 DNA sequence: TGCAGCGTTGGGGCTAGCGGGACTACCTACGAGCAGTACTTC.